The T cell receptor (beta chain) described here comes from a study of blood T cell repertoires in COVID-19. Method: immunoSEQ multiplex PCR; TCRdb's copy keeps in-frame clones and lacks some. Among 200,000 to 250,000 clones, less than 90% were seen once, and the ten largest hold 3% to 3.5%. Deletions cut 3 bases from V and 4 bases from J, with 12 bases between. The CDR3 consists of 13 residues. CDR1 and CDR2 (germline): SQVTM, ANQGSEA. The chain employs TRBV29-1 and TRBJ1-1; a possible D gene is TRBD1 (6 bases). This clonotype was obtained from a woman in her fifties or sixties in a cohort exposed to, infected with or recovered from COVID-19 (not recorded which). Sequenced sample: PBMCs or T cells enriched from blood (not recorded which). The CDR3 region is CSVDGQGLTEAFF. The CDR3 DNA sequence: TGCAGCGTTGATGGTCAGGGGCTCACTGAAGCTTTCTTT. Combining the CDR3 with reference TRBV29-1 and TRBJ1-1 gives the whole variable domain SAVISQKPSRDICQRGTSLTIQCQVDSQVTMMFWYRQQPGQSLTLIATANQGSEATYESGFVIDKFPISRPNLTFSTLTVSNMSPEDSSIYLCSVDGQGLTEAFFGQGTRLTVV.